One T cell receptor beta chain is described in this entry. The antigen is not known. MiXCR was run by TCRdb on the 5' RACE reads, yielding one entry per CDR3 protein. The sample has around 280,000 distinct CDR3 sequences, under 9% seen once. The CDR3 consists of 13 residues. V lost 1 base and J 8 bases, leaving 11 bases between the germline ends. Germline CDR1 reads SGHNT; CDR2 reads YENEEA. The data originate from a study of identical twins. Study-wide results and limits: Monozygotic twin pairs showed more out-of-frame TCR alpha sharing than models estimated. Sharing of beta out-of-frame sequences by twins showed a weaker excess.

This same sample was also taken into another study, of yellow fever vaccine responses in identical twins.

The chain combines TRBV11-3 with TRBJ1-2, with no clear D. The clonotype was recovered from a young woman in good health. The sample taken for sequencing was memory (CD45RO+) T cells sorted from blood. The CDR3 nucleotides read TGTGCCAGCAGCTTAGGGCAGGAGGGAGGCTACACCTTC. This translates into CASSLGQEGGYTF.